Following are 27 T cell receptor beta chains from one sample sequenced in a study of blood T cells in healthy people across ages. With a J-beta primer mix and a sample-barcoded 5' primer, a second PCR ran roughly 6 to 11 cycles. Via MiXCR, TCRdb re-called the 5' RACE reads, giving one row per CDR3 protein. The sample lists 650,000 to 950,000 distinct CDR3 sequences, 44% seen once, with around 18% in the top ten. The source material was blood. All receptors come from a man aged 60 to 69 in good health.

The table lists this clonotype with a few counts. The chain couples TRBV6-2 or TRBV6-3 to TRBJ2-1; 13 bases agree with TRBD2. This CDR3 region has 15 residues. The germline CDR1 and CDR2 sequences are MNHEY and SVGEGT. Unmatched junction bases numbered 4, after V lost 5 bases and J lost 6 bases. The CDR3 is CASSMTSGGLNEQFF. CDR3 DNA: TGTGCCAGCAGTATGACTAGCGGGGGGCTCAATGAGCAGTTCTTC.

In this sample, this clonotype turned up a few times. The gene calls are TRBV6-5 and TRBJ1-5; 8 bases are shared with TRBD1. V was clipped by 5 bases and J by 5 bases; unmatched bases: 5. The CDR3 consists of 14 residues. Germline loops: CDR1 MNHEY, CDR2 SVGAGI. The CDR3 coding sequence is TGTGCCAGCAGTCCAGGGACAGGAGATCAGCCCCAGCATTTT. Translating gives CASSPGTGDQPQHF.

This chain connects TRBV7-2 to TRBJ2-5; 8 bases are shared with TRBD2. Trimming took 5 bases from V and 0 from J; bases not matched to a gene: 8. The germline V gene has CDR1 SGHTA and CDR2 FQGNSA. The CDR3 loop spans 16 amino acids. The CDR3 here is CASSPGAGGYQETQYF. The CDR3 DNA follows: TGTGCCAGCAGCCCGGGGGCGGGGGGATACCAAGAGACCCAGTACTTC.

The chain links TRBV28 to TRBJ2-5; D unclear. V shed 8 bases and J shed 5 bases, with 12 bases lying between them. Germline CDR1 is MDHEN and CDR2 is SYDVKM. This CDR3 region has 12 residues. The chain's CDR3 is CASGKLGETQYF. DNA for the CDR3: TGTGCCAGCGGCAAATTGGGGGAGACCCAGTACTTC. Full variable domain (remainder filled in from reference TRBV28 and TRBJ2-5): DVKVTQSSRYLVKRTGEKVFLECVQDMDHENMFWYRQDPGLGLRLIYFSYDVKMKEKGDIPEGYSVSREKKERFSLILESASTNQTSMYLCASGKLGETQYFGPGTRLLVL.

This clonotype was found many times. The V gene is TRBV25-1, the J gene TRBJ2-1; weak D call: TRBD1 (5 bases). V lost 5 bases and J 1 base, leaving 12 bases between the germline ends. Germline CDR1 and CDR2: MGHDK and SYGVNS. The length of the CDR3 is 15 residues. CDR3 nucleotide sequence: TGTGCCAGCAGTCCACAGGCGCTATCCTACAATGAGCAGTTCTTC. Its protein is CASSPQALSYNEQFF.

This clonotype has just a few counts. This chain connects TRBV7-2 to TRBJ2-1; the D is unclear. The CDR3 has 12 amino acids. The germline V gene has CDR1 SGHTA and CDR2 FQGNSA. V was shortened by 1 base and J by 8 bases, with 6 bases between the two germline ends. The CDR3 bases are TGTGCCAGCAGCTTAGGCTCCCATGAGCAGTTCTTC. Translating gives CASSLGSHEQFF.

This clonotype came up once. V is TRBV20-1 and J is TRBJ2-1, with 7 nucleotides matching TRBD1. Per germline, CDR1 DFQATT and CDR2 SNEGSKA (reference sequence). The CDR3 covers 14 residues. The ends lost 6 bases at V and 0 bases at J; junction bases unmatched: 5. The CDR3 reads CSAEGQSSYNEQFF. DNA for the CDR3: TGCAGTGCCGAGGGACAGAGCTCCTACAATGAGCAGTTCTTC.

This clonotype was seen a single time. The chain has TRBV12-3 or TRBV12-4 and TRBJ2-1, with 9 bases fitting TRBD2. The J segment lost 8 bases and the V segment lost 6 bases, leaving 17 bases of the junction unmatched. There are 17 residues in the CDR3. The CDR3 sequence is CASRRGLLAGALDEQFF. The CDR3 bases are TGTGCCAGCAGGAGGGGTCTTTTAGCGGGGGCCCTTGATGAGCAGTTCTTC.

The V gene is TRBV12-3 or TRBV12-4, the J gene TRBJ1-2; 7 bases match TRBD1. The CDR3 contains 14 residues. Trimming at V came to 6 bases and at J to 2 bases, leaving 6 bases not matched to a gene. For the CDR3, the DNA is TGTGCCAGCAGGGCTTCGGGACAGAACTATGGCTACACCTTC. Translating gives CASRASGQNYGYTF.

Details on this clonotype: A read error may account for a junction end that differs from germline. The V call is TRBV12-3 or TRBV12-4, the J call TRBJ2-7, with 9 nucleotides matching TRBD2. This CDR3 region has 15 residues. The CDR3 DNA sequence: TGTGCCGGCAGCCGGAGCGGGGGGCGCTACAATGAGCAGTACTTC. It is translated as CAGSRSGGRYNEQYF.

The chain is built from TRBV12-3 or TRBV12-4 and TRBJ2-1; 10 bases are shared with TRBD2. V gave up 5 bases and J gave up 4 bases; unmatched junction bases: 5. This CDR3 has 15 residues. The CDR3 loop is CASSRTSGNYNEQFF. Written as DNA, the CDR3 is TGTGCCAGCAGTCGTACTAGCGGGAATTACAATGAGCAGTTCTTC.

Of note for this clonotype: One junction end disagrees with the germline gene, perhaps due to a read error. V gene TRBV7-8 combines with J gene TRBJ2-2, with 7 bases identical to TRBD1. CDR3 length: 17 amino acids. Germline CDR1 and CDR2: SGHVS and FQNEAQ. CDR3 loop: CTSSLARQGPITAELFF. CDR3 nucleotides: TGTACCAGCAGCTTAGCGCGACAGGGACCTATTACCGCAGAGCTGTTTTTT.

This clonotype was seen a single time. This sequence joins TRBV13 and TRBJ2-3, with 8 bases matching TRBD2. Germline V gene sequence: CDR1 PRHDT, CDR2 FYEKMQ (reference sequence). The CDR3 runs 15 residues. The J segment lost 5 bases and the V segment lost 6 bases, leaving 10 bases of the junction unmatched. CDR3 loop: CASSPAGLVGDTQYF. CDR3 in DNA: TGTGCCAGCAGTCCCGCGGGACTAGTGGGAGATACGCAGTATTTT.

This rearrangement joins TRBV7-2 to TRBJ2-3; D is unclear. The CDR3 contains 14 residues. V dropped 3 bases and J dropped 0 bases, with 7 bases sitting between them. Germline V CDR1 and CDR2: SGHTA, FQGNSA. CDR3 nucleotides: TGTGCCAGCAGCTTGATGGCTAGCACAGATACGCAGTATTTT. Translating gives CASSLMASTDTQYF.

The chain recombines TRBV6-2 or TRBV6-3 with TRBJ1-2; TRBD1 aligns across 8 bases. V dropped 6 bases and J dropped 4; count of bases not matched to a gene: 7. The CDR3 consists of 14 residues. CDR1 is MNHEY, CDR2 SVGEGT, per germline. The CDR3 loop reads CASRPTGGSYGYTF. The CDR3 region has the DNA TGTGCCAGCAGACCTACAGGGGGAAGCTATGGCTACACCTTC.

The V and J genes are TRBV6-6 and TRBJ2-1; D remains unclear. The length of the CDR3 is 11 residues. Germline values: CDR1 MNHNY, CDR2 SVGAGI (reference sequence). V gave up 4 bases and J gave up 15 bases, with 13 bases separating them. CDR3 residues: CASSSFASRFF. The CDR3 DNA sequence: TGTGCCAGCAGTTCCTTTGCGTCTCGGTTCTTC.

This clonotype was observed a few times. This chain uses TRBV19 with TRBJ2-6; possibly TRBD1 for D (6 bases). V lost 10 bases and J lost 0, with 16 bases in between. This CDR3 region has 16 residues. Germline V gene lookup returns CDR1 LNHDA and CDR2 SQIVND (reference sequence). Written as DNA, the CDR3 is TGTGCCACAGGGGAACGCGAGATCTCTGGGGCCAACGTCCTGACTTTC. This gives the protein CATGEREISGANVLTF.

The chain recombines TRBV29-1 with TRBJ2-7, with 10 nucleotides matching TRBD2. TRBJ2-5 explains the end of the DNA better; the J call may be wrong. Germline V lookup: CDR1 SQVTM, CDR2 ANQGSEA. The CDR3 is 12 amino acids. The CDR3 DNA follows: TGCAGCGTTGAAGCTAGCGGGGGGACCCAGTACTTC. As protein: CSVEASGGTQYF.

The chain links TRBV4-1 to TRBJ2-5; TRBD2 matches 10 bases. CDR3 length: 16 residues. V gave up 2 bases and J gave up 1 base; unmatched junction bases: 4. CDR1 is MGHRA, CDR2 YSYEKL, per germline. The CDR3 reads CASSQHSGGLQETQYF. CDR3 nucleotide sequence: TGCGCCAGCAGCCAACATAGCGGGGGGCTCCAAGAGACCCAGTACTTC.

The rearrangement joins TRBV10-3 to TRBJ2-1, with 12 bases that match TRBD2. Germline values: CDR1 ENHRY, CDR2 SYGVKD. The CDR3 consists of 15 residues. Losses at the gene ends were 1 base for V and 8 bases for J; bases not matched to a gene: 3. The DNA of the CDR3 is TGTGCCATCAGTGAGTTATCTAGCGGGAGGGATGAGCAGTTCTTC. Translated: CAISELSSGRDEQFF.

This rearrangement joins TRBV6-5 to TRBJ1-1; D possibly corresponds to TRBD1 (5 bases). V shed 5 bases and J shed 5 bases, with 15 bases lying between them. Germline V lookup: CDR1 MNHEY, CDR2 SVGAGI. CDR3 size: 14 residues. The CDR3 loop is CASSQDIFRTEAFF. The CDR3, as DNA: TGTGCCAGCAGTCAGGACATCTTCAGGACTGAAGCTTTCTTT.

The chain recombines TRBV20-1 with TRBJ1-2, with D hard to call. Trimming cost V 5 bases and J 6 bases, with 16 bases left between them. The CDR3 is 13 amino acids. The germline V gene has CDR1 DFQATT and CDR2 SNEGSKA (reference sequence). The CDR3 nucleotides read TGCAGTGCTGAAACCGGGAAGCGGGATGGCTACACCTTC. As protein: CSAETGKRDGYTF.

The V and J genes are TRBV11-2 and TRBJ2-7, with 9 bases aligning to TRBD1. Germline V gene lookup returns CDR1 SGHAT and CDR2 FQNNGV. There are 16 residues in the CDR3. The V gene end was trimmed by 5 bases and the J gene end by 4 bases; junction bases not matched to a gene: 12. In DNA, the CDR3 is TGTGCCAGCAGCGTATTACCGGGACAGGGTATGTACGAGCAGTACTTC. Translating gives CASSVLPGQGMYEQYF.

The genes are TRBV4-1 and TRBJ2-3, with D tentatively TRBD2 (7 bases). The CDR3 totals 16 residues. V was trimmed by 4 bases and J by 2 bases, leaving 16 bases between them. Germline V gene lookup returns CDR1 MGHRA and CDR2 YSYEKL. CDR3 coding DNA: TGCGCCAGCAGCCCCCGAGGGGGGGTTCTCACAGATACGCAGTATTTT. This encodes CASSPRGGVLTDTQYF.

The chain combines TRBV27 with TRBJ2-1; D is uncertain. Germline V lookup: CDR1 MNHEY, CDR2 SMNVEV (reference sequence). This CDR3 spans 16 amino acids. V dropped 5 bases and J dropped 0 bases, with 14 bases sitting between them. The DNA for the CDR3 is TGTGCCAGCAGTCCCGACGGGTGGGCCTCCTACAATGAGCAGTTCTTC. Amino acids: CASSPDGWASYNEQFF.

The chain uses TRBV18 and TRBJ2-7; the D gene could be TRBD1 or TRBD2 (5 bases each). Between the trimmed V and J ends, which lost 5 bases and 0 bases, there was a span of 11 bases. This CDR3 region has 14 residues. CDR1 and CDR2 (germline): KGHSH, LQKENI. The CDR3 DNA is TGTGCCAGCTCAGAGGGACGGTACTCCTACGAGCAGTACTTC. It yields the protein CASSEGRYSYEQYF.

The table lists this clonotype with a few counts. V and J are TRBV4-3 and TRBJ2-7; D gene ambiguous. The CDR3 consists of 13 residues. From germline, CDR1 is LGHNA and CDR2 YSLEER. With 0 bases removed from V and 7 bases from J, the gap between germline ends came to 10 bases. CDR3 DNA: TGCGCCAGCAGCCAAGATTACTGGGAAGAGCAGTACTTC. This gives the protein CASSQDYWEEQYF.